The 18 T cell receptor beta chains below come from one sample, sequenced in a study of T cells in Graves' hyperthyroidism and ophthalmopathy. RNA transcripts yielded amplified TCR beta CDR3 regions. RT-PCR in the first round (using the HTBI primer set) targeted the TCR CDR3. TCRdb ran MiXCR on the multiplex PCR reads and lists one entry per CDR3 protein. The sample lists hundreds of thousands of distinct CDR3 sequences; roughly a quarter were seen once. Sequences were obtained from blood. The receptors were gathered from a woman aged 25-40 years with Graves' ophthalmopathy.

This clonotype was recorded many times. This rearrangement joins TRBV19 to TRBJ2-5, with D tentatively TRBD2 (6 bases). The V end was cut by 9 bases, the J end by 1 base, with 15 bases between. The CDR3 covers 14 residues. CDR1 LNHDA and CDR2 SQIVND come from the germline V gene (reference sequence). This chain's CDR3 is CASKDPGLQETQYF. The CDR3 nucleotides read TGTGCCAGCAAGGATCCGGGACTCCAAGAGACCCAGTACTTC.

This clonotype appeared many times. The chain is built from TRBV6-1 and TRBJ2-5; either TRBD1 or TRBD2 may supply D (5 bases each). V shed 0 bases and J shed 5 bases, with 19 bases lying between them. CDR3 size: 17 residues. From germline, CDR1 is MNHNS and CDR2 SASEGT. In DNA, the CDR3 is TGTGCCAGCAGTGAAGCGAGGGTCCGTGGGGGTGGGGAGACCCAGTACTTC. Amino acids: CASSEARVRGGGETQYF.

This clonotype occurred many times. The J gene is TRBJ1-5, the V gene TRBV12-3 or TRBV12-4; D perhaps matches TRBD1 (6 bases). The CDR3 length is 14 residues. The V and J ends lost 8 bases and 4 bases respectively, with 15 bases between them. The CDR3 DNA reads TGTGCCAGCCAGAGGACAGCTTCTAATCAGCCCCAGCATTTT. Translation: CASQRTASNQPQHF.

This clonotype was recorded at least ten times. This chain links TRBV7-3 with TRBJ2-2, with TRBD2 as a possible D gene (5 bases). Germline loops: CDR1 SGHTA, CDR2 FQGTGA. V was clipped by 4 bases and J by 6 bases, with 9 bases between them. The CDR3 is 13 residues long. CDR3 loop: CASSSQAAGELFF. In nucleotides, the CDR3 is TGTGCCAGCAGCTCACAAGCGGCCGGGGAGCTGTTTTTT.

The chain joins TRBV30 to TRBJ2-6; D ambiguous. CDR3 length: 13 residues. Germline V gives CDR1 GTSNPN, CDR2 SVGIG (reference sequence). The V and J ends lost 0 bases and 6 bases respectively, with 6 bases between them. The CDR3 DNA follows: TGTGCCTGGAGTGTTTCTTCGGCCAACGTCCTGACTTTC. This sequence encodes CAWSVSSANVLTF.

This clonotype was found a few times. The V and J genes are TRBV3-1 and TRBJ1-6; tentatively, D is TRBD1 (5 bases). V was cut by 4 bases and J by 8 bases, with 9 bases left in between. The germline V gene has CDR1 LGHDT and CDR2 YNNKEL (reference sequence). The CDR3 totals 13 residues. The CDR3 region is CASSRSGDSPLHF. For the CDR3, the DNA is TGTGCCAGCAGCCGTTCGGGGGATTCACCCCTCCACTTT.

This clonotype was seen many times. The V and J genes are TRBV18 and TRBJ1-6; tentatively, D is TRBD1 (6 bases). V was cut by 3 bases and J by 7 bases, with 16 bases left in between. The germline CDR1 and CDR2 sequences are KGHSH and LQKENI. CDR3 length: 16 residues. CDR3 in amino acids: CASSPSGAGRNSPLHF. The CDR3, as DNA: TGTGCCAGCTCACCCTCAGGGGCAGGGAGGAATTCACCCCTCCACTTT.

This clonotype appeared many times. CDR3: CSARDITGLNQPQHF. The CDR3 DNA is TGCAGTGCGAGGGATATTACAGGGCTCAATCAGCCCCAGCATTTT. The J gene is TRBJ1-5, the V gene TRBV20-1; D is perhaps TRBD1 (6 bases). Germline V gene sequence: CDR1 DFQATT, CDR2 SNEGSKA (reference sequence). This CDR3 contains 15 residues. Trimming removed 6 bases at V and 3 bases at J, with 18 bases between.

This clonotype was found many times. V usage is TRBV2 and J usage is TRBJ1-5; no clear D. CDR1 and CDR2 from the germline V gene are SNHLY and FYNNEI. The length of the CDR3 is 13 residues. Trimming pared 7 bases from V and 7 bases from J, leaving 14 bases between. CDR3 in DNA: TGTGCCAGCAAAATCTACTCTGAGCAGCCCCAGCATTTT. It specifies CASKIYSEQPQHF.

This clonotype was recorded many times. The rearrangement joins TRBV11-2 to TRBJ2-7; TRBD1 aligns across 8 bases. CDR1 and CDR2 from the germline V gene are SGHAT and FQNNGV. V was pared by 2 bases and J by 5 bases, with 8 bases of the junction left unmatched. There are 15 residues in the CDR3. DNA of the CDR3: TGTGCCAGCAGCTTAACGGGACAGGTCTTCAACGAGCAGTACTTC. Protein sequence: CASSLTGQVFNEQYF. Full variable domain (remainder filled in from reference TRBV11-2 and TRBJ2-7): EAGVAQSPRYKIIEKRQSVAFWCNPISGHATLYWYQQILGQGPKLLIQFQNNGVVDDSQLPKDRFSAERLKGVDSTLKIQPAKLEDSAVYLCASSLTGQVFNEQYFGPGTRLTVT.

This clonotype was recorded a few times. The chain links TRBV30 to TRBJ1-1, with D uncertain. Trimming removed 0 bases at V and 0 bases at J, with 8 bases between. This CDR3 region has 14 residues. Per germline, CDR1 GTSNPN and CDR2 SVGIG (reference sequence). The CDR3 spells CAWSVSRLNTEAFF. The CDR3 bases are TGTGCCTGGAGTGTAAGCAGGTTGAACACTGAAGCTTTCTTT.

Note on this clonotype: Because it lacks the conserved phenylalanine or tryptophan at the end, this CDR3 is likely a read error. Here the CDR3 reads CASSSGGFYEQYL. Here the CDR3 DNA reads TGTGCCAGCAGTTCAGGGGGCTTCTACGAGCAGTACTTA. This chain links TRBV28 with TRBJ2-7, with 8 bases aligning to TRBD1. Looked up from germline, CDR1 is MDHEN and CDR2 is SYDVKM. J was trimmed by 3 bases and V by 4 bases; bases with no gene match: 2. This CDR3 spans 13 amino acids.

This clonotype occurred many times. J is TRBJ2-7 and V is TRBV20-1; 8 positions match TRBD1. The CDR3 sequence is 14 residues long. Trimming took 6 bases from V and 5 from J; bases not matched to a gene: 12. Germline V gene data show CDR1 as DFQATT and CDR2 as SNEGSKA (reference sequence). The CDR3, as DNA: TGCAGTGCCCCTACCCCCAGGGGGCGAGACGAGCAGTACTTC. Translation: CSAPTPRGRDEQYF.

The chain recombines TRBV20-1 with TRBJ2-7; TRBD1 agrees at 7 bases. CDR3 length equals 16 residues. Germline V gene sequence: CDR1 DFQATT, CDR2 SNEGSKA (reference sequence). V dropped 1 base and J dropped 3; count of bases not matched to a gene: 12. The CDR3 is CSARGAGGGSIYEQYF. CDR3 bases: TGCAGTGCTAGAGGGGCAGGGGGTGGTAGTATCTACGAGCAGTACTTC.

The V gene is TRBV20-1, the J gene TRBJ1-5; TRBD1 aligns across 8 bases. CDR1 and CDR2 (germline): DFQATT, SNEGSKA (reference sequence). Unmatched junction bases numbered 4, after V lost 3 bases and J lost 3 bases. The CDR3 is 14 residues long. In DNA, the CDR3 is TGCAGTGCTAGGGGGACAGGCGTCAATCAGCCCCAGCATTTT. Translation: CSARGTGVNQPQHF.

This chain uses TRBV28 with TRBJ2-7; D may match TRBD1 or TRBD2 (5 bases each). Germline V lookup: CDR1 MDHEN, CDR2 SYDVKM. V was shortened by 3 bases and J by 3 bases, with 15 bases between the two germline ends. The CDR3 sequence is 15 residues long. CDR3 nucleotides: TGTGCCAGCAGTTTCCCGGGACGGAGAGACTACGAGCAGTACTTC. This gives the protein CASSFPGRRDYEQYF.

This clonotype has ten or more counts. This rearrangement joins TRBV6-2 or TRBV6-3 to TRBJ2-5; TRBD2 matches at 11 bases. Germline V gives CDR1 MNHEY, CDR2 SVGEGT. The CDR3 sequence is 18 residues long. V lost 3 bases to trimming and J lost 2 bases; unmatched junction nucleotides: 11. In DNA form, the CDR3 reads TGTGCCAGCAGTTATGGTCTAGCGGGGGGCCGTACTCAAGAGACCCAGTACTTC. The encoded protein is CASSYGLAGGRTQETQYF.

This clonotype was seen ten or more times. This chain uses TRBV5-1 with TRBJ2-7, with 7 nucleotides matching TRBD2. This CDR3 region has 15 residues. Trimming took 0 bases from V and 1 from J; bases not matched to a gene: 4. The germline V gene has CDR1 SGHRS and CDR2 YFSETQ. The CDR3 protein is CASSLVGGSSYEQYF. The CDR3 nucleotides read TGCGCCAGCAGCTTGGTCGGGGGGTCTTCCTACGAGCAGTACTTC.